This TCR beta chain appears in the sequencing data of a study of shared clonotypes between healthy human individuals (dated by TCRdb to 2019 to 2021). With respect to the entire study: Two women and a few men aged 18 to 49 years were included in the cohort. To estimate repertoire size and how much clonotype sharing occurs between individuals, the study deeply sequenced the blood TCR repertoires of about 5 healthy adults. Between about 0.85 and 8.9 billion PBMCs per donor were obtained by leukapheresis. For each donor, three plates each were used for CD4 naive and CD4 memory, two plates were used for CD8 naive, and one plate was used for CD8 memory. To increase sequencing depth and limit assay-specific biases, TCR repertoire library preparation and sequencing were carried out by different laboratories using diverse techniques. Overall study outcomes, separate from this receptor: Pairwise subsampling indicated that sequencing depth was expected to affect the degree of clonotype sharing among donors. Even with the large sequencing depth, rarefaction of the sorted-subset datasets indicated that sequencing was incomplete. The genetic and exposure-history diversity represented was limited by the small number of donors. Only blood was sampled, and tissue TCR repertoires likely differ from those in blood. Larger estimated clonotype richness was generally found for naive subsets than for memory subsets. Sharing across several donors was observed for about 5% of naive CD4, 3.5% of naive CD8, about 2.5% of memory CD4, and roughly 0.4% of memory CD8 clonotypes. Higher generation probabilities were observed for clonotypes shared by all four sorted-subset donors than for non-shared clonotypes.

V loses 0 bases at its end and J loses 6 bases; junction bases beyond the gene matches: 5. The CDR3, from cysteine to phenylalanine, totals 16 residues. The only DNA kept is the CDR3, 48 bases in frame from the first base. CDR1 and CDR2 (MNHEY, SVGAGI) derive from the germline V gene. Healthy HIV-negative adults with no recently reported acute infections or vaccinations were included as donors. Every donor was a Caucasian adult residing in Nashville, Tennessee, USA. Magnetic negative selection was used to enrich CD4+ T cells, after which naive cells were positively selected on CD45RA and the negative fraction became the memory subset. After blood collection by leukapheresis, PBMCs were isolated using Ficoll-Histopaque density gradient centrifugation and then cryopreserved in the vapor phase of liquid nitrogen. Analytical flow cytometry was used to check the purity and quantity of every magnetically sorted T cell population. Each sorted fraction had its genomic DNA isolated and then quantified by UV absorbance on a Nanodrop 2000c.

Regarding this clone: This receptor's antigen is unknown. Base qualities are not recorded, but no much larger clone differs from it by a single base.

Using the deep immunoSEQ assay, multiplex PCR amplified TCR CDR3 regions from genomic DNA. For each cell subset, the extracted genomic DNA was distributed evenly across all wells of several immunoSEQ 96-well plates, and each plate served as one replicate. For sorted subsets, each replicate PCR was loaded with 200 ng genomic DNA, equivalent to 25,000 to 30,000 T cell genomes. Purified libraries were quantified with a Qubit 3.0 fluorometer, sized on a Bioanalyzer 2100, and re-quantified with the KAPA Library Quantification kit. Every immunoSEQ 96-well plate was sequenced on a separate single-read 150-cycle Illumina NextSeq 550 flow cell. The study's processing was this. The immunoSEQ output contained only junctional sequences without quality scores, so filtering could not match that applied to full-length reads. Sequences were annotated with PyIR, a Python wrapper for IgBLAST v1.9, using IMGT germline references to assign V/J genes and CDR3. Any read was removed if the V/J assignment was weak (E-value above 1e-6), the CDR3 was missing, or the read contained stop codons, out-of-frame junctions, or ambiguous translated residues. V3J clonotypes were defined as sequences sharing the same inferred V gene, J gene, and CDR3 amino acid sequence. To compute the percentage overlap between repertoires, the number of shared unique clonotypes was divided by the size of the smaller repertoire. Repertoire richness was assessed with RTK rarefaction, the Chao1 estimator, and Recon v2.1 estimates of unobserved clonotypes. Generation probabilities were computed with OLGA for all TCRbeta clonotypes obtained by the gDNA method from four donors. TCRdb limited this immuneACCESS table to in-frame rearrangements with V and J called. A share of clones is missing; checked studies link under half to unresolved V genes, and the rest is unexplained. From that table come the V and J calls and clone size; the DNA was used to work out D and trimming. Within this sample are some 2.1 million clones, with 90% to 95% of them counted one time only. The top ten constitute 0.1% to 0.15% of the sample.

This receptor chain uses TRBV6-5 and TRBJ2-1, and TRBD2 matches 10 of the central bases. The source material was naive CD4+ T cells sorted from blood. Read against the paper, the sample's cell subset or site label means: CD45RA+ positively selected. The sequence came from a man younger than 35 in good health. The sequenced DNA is TGTGCCAGCAGTTACTCTCTCCTAGCGGGGGCCAATGAGCAGTTCTTC. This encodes CASSYSLLAGANEQFF.